The source of this TCR beta chain is a study of shared clonotypes between healthy human individuals (TCRdb year 2020). Describing the broader study: The cohort comprised two women and a few men aged 18 to 49 years. For each donor, CD4 naive and CD4 memory were each given three plates, CD8 naive was given two plates, and CD8 memory was given one plate. To estimate repertoire size and how much clonotype sharing occurs between individuals, the study deeply sequenced the blood TCR repertoires of roughly 5 healthy adults. To increase sequencing depth and limit assay-specific biases, TCR repertoire library preparation and sequencing were carried out by different laboratories using diverse techniques. Per donor, leukapheresis produced somewhere between about 0.85 and 9.5 billion PBMCs.

CD8 naive samples were CD45RO-negative cells positively selected for CCR7, giving a CD45RA+CCR7+ population that excluded TemRA cells. Donors were healthy HIV-negative adults with no recently reported acute infections or vaccinations. Every donor was a Caucasian adult living in Nashville, Tennessee, USA. Blood was obtained by leukapheresis, after which PBMCs were separated by Ficoll-Histopaque density gradient centrifugation and cryopreserved in liquid nitrogen vapor phase. Analytical flow cytometry was used to check the purity and quantity of every magnetically sorted T cell population. Genomic DNA was isolated from each sorted fraction and quantified by UV absorbance on a Nanodrop 2000c. Using the deep immunoSEQ assay, TCR CDR3 regions were amplified from genomic DNA by multiplex PCR. Genomic DNA extracted from each cell subset was distributed evenly over all wells of several immunoSEQ 96-well plates, and each plate served as one replicate. For sorted subsets, each replicate PCR was loaded with 200 ng genomic DNA, equivalent to about 33,000 T cell genomes. The purified libraries were quantified using a Qubit 3.0 fluorometer, sized with a Bioanalyzer 2100, and then quantified again using the KAPA Library Quantification kit. Every immunoSEQ 96-well plate was sequenced on a dedicated single-read 150-cycle Illumina NextSeq 550 flow cell. The authors' analysis ran thus. Because only junctional sequences without quality scores were contained in the immunoSEQ output, filtering matching that applied to full-length reads could not be performed. To assign V/J genes and CDR3, sequences were annotated using PyIR, a Python wrapper for IgBLAST v1.9, with IMGT germline references. Reads were filtered out if the reads had weak V/J assignments (E-value above 1e-6), no CDR3, stop codons, out-of-frame junctions, or ambiguous translated residues. A V3J clonotype was defined by an identical inferred V gene, J gene, and CDR3 amino acid sequence. To compute the percentage overlap between repertoires, the number of shared unique clonotypes was divided by the size of the smaller repertoire. Richness of each repertoire was evaluated using RTK rarefaction, the Chao1 estimator, and Recon v2.1 estimates of unobserved clonotypes. Generation probabilities for all TCRbeta clonotypes obtained by the gDNA method from four donors were computed using OLGA. In its TCRdb copy, this immuneACCESS table keeps in-frame sequences only and misses some clones. Where compared with another copy, unresolved V genes explain less than half of these, and the others have no known cause. V, J and clone size are those of that table, while D and trimming were read from the DNA. The sample includes about 2.2 million clones, with 93% observed a single time. 1.5% to 2% of the sample lies in the top ten.

Of note for this clone: Its target antigen remains unknown. One base away there is no much larger clone; base qualities are not given. Additional DNA sequences in this sample encode the identical CDR3.

The research as a whole found: Sharing across several donors was observed for about 5% of naive CD4, under 4% of naive CD8, 2% to 2.5% of memory CD4, and roughly 0.43% of memory CD8 clonotypes. Naive subsets generally had larger estimated clonotype richness than memory subsets did. Pairwise subsampling indicated that sequencing depth was expected to affect the degree of clonotype sharing among donors. Sampling was limited to blood, and TCR repertoires in tissue likely differ from TCR repertoires in blood. Even with the large sequencing depth, rarefaction of the sorted-subset datasets indicated that sequencing was incomplete. The small number of donors limited the genetic and exposure-history diversity represented. Compared with non-shared clonotypes, clonotypes shared by all four sorted-subset donors had higher generation probabilities.

The sample consisted of naive CD8+ T cells from PBMCs. What the cell subset or site label conveys for this sample: CD45RA+CCR7+. The TCR originated in a man between 18 and 35 years old in good health. Some clones in this sample may be carry-over from other donors' samples.

The DNA sequence is as follows: TGTGCCAGCAGTTTTACAGGGGGCACTGAAGCTTTCTTT. It encodes CASSFTGGTEAFF. The chain uses TRBV28 and TRBJ1-1; 8 junctional bases match TRBD1. The CDR3 contains 13 residues, cysteine and phenylalanine counted. Only the CDR3 portion is preserved as DNA: 39 bases, with reading frame beginning at the first base. At the junction V is shortened by 3 bases and J by 4 bases; bases outside the gene matches: 1. For CDR1 and CDR2, the germline V gene lists MDHEN and SYDVKM.